This is a list of T cell receptor beta chains from one sample in a study of blood T cells in healthy people across ages. Each CDR3 protein gets one entry after TCRdb re-called the 5' RACE reads with MiXCR. The sample has hundreds of thousands of distinct CDR3 sequences, just over 55% seen once. Source material: blood. All receptors come from a man between 35 and 55 years old in good health. Both conserved end residues are part of each CDR3. A D gene is named only where the DNA matches it firmly. Clone size is not always given. Where it is, it says once, few, many or a class for expanded clones.

cdr3_aa | cdr3_nt | d_call | j_call | v_call | clone_size
CVSSFGPNTEAFF | TGTGTCAGCAGCTTCGGACCGAACACTGAAGCTTTCTTT | - | TRBJ1-1 | TRBV14 | -
CASREFSYNEQFF | TGTGCCAGCAGGGAGTTCTCCTACAATGAGCAGTTCTTC | - | TRBJ2-1 | TRBV28 | -
CASSDPLIREAYNEQFF | TGTGCCAGCAGTGACCCTCTAATTCGGGAGGCATACAATGAGCAGTTCTTC | TRBD2 | TRBJ2-1 | TRBV6-4 | -
CANRATSGMRQETQYF | TGTGCCAACAGGGCAACTAGCGGGATGAGACAAGAGACCCAGTACTTC | TRBD2 | TRBJ2-5 | TRBV14 | -
CASSKGGSFGETQYF | TGTGCCAGCAGCAAAGGGGGATCTTTTGGAGAGACCCAGTACTTC | - | TRBJ2-5 | TRBV11-3 | -
CASSSLRGQQNEKLFF | TGTGCCAGCAGCTCTCTGCGGGGACAGCAGAATGAAAAACTGTTTTTT | - | TRBJ1-4 | TRBV21-1 | few
CSSGPSNNEQFF | TGCAGCTCGGGGCCGAGCAACAATGAGCAGTTCTTC | - | TRBJ2-1 | TRBV29-1 | many
CASSRQGIPDEQYF | TGTGCCAGCAGCCGCCAGGGGATCCCCGACGAGCAGTACTTC | - | TRBJ2-7 | TRBV27 | -
CSVSVGNQPQHF | TGCAGCGTCTCGGTCGGGAATCAGCCCCAGCATTTT | - | TRBJ1-5 | TRBV29-1 | -
CASTTSRGGLAKNIQYF | TGTGCCAGCACCACGAGTCGGGGGGGGTTAGCCAAAAACATTCAGTACTTC | TRBD2 | TRBJ2-4 | TRBV7-2 | -
CASQTSPLNEQFF | TGCGCCAGCCAAACAAGCCCCCTTAATGAGCAGTTCTTC | - | TRBJ2-1 | TRBV5-1 | -
CASSDAQYF | TGTGCCAGCAGTGATGCGCAGTATTTT | - | TRBJ2-3 | TRBV2 | -
CATKQGAVDEQYF | TGTGCCACCAAACAGGGGGCAGTAGATGAGCAGTACTTC | TRBD1 | TRBJ2-7 | TRBV24-1 | -
CASSFRRNEQFF | TGTGCCAGCAGCTTCAGGCGGAATGAGCAGTTCTTC | - | TRBJ2-1 | TRBV7-9 | few
CASSLEGGSETQYF | TGCGCCAGCAGCTTGGAAGGGGGCAGTGAGACCCAGTACTTC | TRBD1 | TRBJ2-5 | TRBV5-1 | many
CSVSRESGQPQHF | TGCAGCGTGAGCAGGGAGTCGGGTCAGCCCCAGCATTTT | - | TRBJ1-5 | TRBV29-1 | -
CASSSNLGTAQNIQYF | TGTGCCAGCAGTTCGAACCTTGGGACAGCCCAAAACATTCAGTACTTC | TRBD1 | TRBJ2-4 | TRBV6-2/TRBV6-3 | -
CSVDDGGEYGYTF | TGCAGCGTTGATGACGGGGGAGAGTATGGCTACACCTTC | - | TRBJ1-2 | TRBV29-1 | -
CASSYYRGLGPSSYNEQFF | TGTGCCAGCAGTTACTATCGGGGATTGGGGCCGTCGTCCTACAATGAGCAGTTCTTC | - | TRBJ2-1 | TRBV6-2/TRBV6-3 | -
CASRPSEGSTDTQYF | TGTGCCAGCAGACCTAGCGAGGGTAGCACAGATACGCAGTATTTT | - | TRBJ2-3 | TRBV7-2 | -
CASSLDSRSRNEQFF | TGTGCCAGCAGCTTAGATTCAAGGTCCCGCAATGAGCAGTTCTTC | - | TRBJ2-1 | TRBV7-3 | -
CAISDEAPTSGGLSQYF | TGTGCCATCAGTGACGAAGCTCCGACTAGCGGGGGGCTTTCCCAGTACTTC | TRBD2 | TRBJ2-7 | TRBV10-3 | once
CASSSTSGQETQYF | TGTGCCAGCAGTTCGACTAGCGGACAAGAGACCCAGTACTTC | TRBD2 | TRBJ2-5 | TRBV6-5 | few
CASSGKLPPVEQYF | TGTGCCAGCAGCGGAAAATTACCGCCCGTCGAGCAGTACTTC | - | TRBJ2-7 | TRBV2 | few
CASGGGKNIQYF | TGTGCCAGTGGGGGGGGAAAAAACATTCAGTACTTC | TRBD2 | TRBJ2-4 | TRBV27 | few
CASSQRVRDLSSTDTQYF | TGTGCCAGCAGCCAACGAGTCCGGGACTTATCTAGCACAGATACGCAGTATTTT | - | TRBJ2-3 | TRBV4-2 | few
CASSYGEIGHRFYGYTF | TGTGCCAGCAGTTACGGTGAAATCGGACATAGGTTCTATGGCTACACCTTC | - | TRBJ1-2 | TRBV6-5 | -
CASSLYGGPADTQYF | TGTGCCAGCAGCTTATATGGGGGGCCAGCAGATACGCAGTATTTT | - | TRBJ2-3 | TRBV7-9 | -
CATSQTGYEQYF | TGTGCCACCAGCCAGACAGGGTACGAGCAGTACTTC | TRBD1 | TRBJ2-7 | TRBV24-1 | -
CASSFDDPLNQPQHF | TGCGCCAGCAGCTTCGATGACCCACTCAATCAGCCCCAGCATTTT | - | TRBJ1-5 | TRBV5-1 | -
CSARDTGRYQETQYF | TGCAGTGCTAGAGATACGGGACGCTACCAAGAGACCCAGTACTTC | - | TRBJ2-5 | TRBV20-1 | -
CASSYWDSHQETQYF | TGTGCCAGCAGTTACTGGGACAGCCACCAAGAGACCCAGTACTTC | TRBD1 | TRBJ2-5 | TRBV6-6 | -
CASSLRRGEETQYF | TGCGCCAGCAGCTTGCGACGGGGGGAGGAGACCCAGTACTTC | TRBD2 | TRBJ2-5 | TRBV5-1 | few
CASSIRRAGGMVQFF | TGTGCCAGTAGTATTCGACGAGCGGGGGGGATGGTGCAGTTCTTC | TRBD2 | TRBJ2-1 | TRBV19 | -
CAISDKGTENSPLHF | TGTGCCATCAGTGATAAGGGGACGGAGAATTCACCCCTCCACTTT | - | TRBJ1-6 | TRBV10-3 | -
CASAQTPGQSSYNSPLHF | TGTGCCAGTGCCCAGACACCGGGACAGAGCTCCTATAATTCACCCCTCCACTTT | TRBD1 | TRBJ1-6 | TRBV9 | -
CSASDPGVTNEKLFF | TGCAGTGCTAGCGACCCCGGGGTAACTAATGAAAAACTGTTTTTT | - | TRBJ1-4 | TRBV20-1 | -
CAIRDGSTNEKLFF | TGTGCCATCAGGGACGGATCAACTAATGAAAAACTGTTTTTT | - | TRBJ1-4 | TRBV10-3 | -
CASSLGTGPYNEQFF | TGTGCCAGCAGTTTAGGGACAGGGCCGTACAATGAGCAGTTCTTC | TRBD1 | TRBJ2-1 | TRBV12-3/TRBV12-4 | -
CRAWGSGGTYNEQFF | TGCAGGGCTTGGGGGAGCGGGGGCACCTACAATGAGCAGTTCTTC | TRBD2 | TRBJ2-1 | TRBV20-1 | -